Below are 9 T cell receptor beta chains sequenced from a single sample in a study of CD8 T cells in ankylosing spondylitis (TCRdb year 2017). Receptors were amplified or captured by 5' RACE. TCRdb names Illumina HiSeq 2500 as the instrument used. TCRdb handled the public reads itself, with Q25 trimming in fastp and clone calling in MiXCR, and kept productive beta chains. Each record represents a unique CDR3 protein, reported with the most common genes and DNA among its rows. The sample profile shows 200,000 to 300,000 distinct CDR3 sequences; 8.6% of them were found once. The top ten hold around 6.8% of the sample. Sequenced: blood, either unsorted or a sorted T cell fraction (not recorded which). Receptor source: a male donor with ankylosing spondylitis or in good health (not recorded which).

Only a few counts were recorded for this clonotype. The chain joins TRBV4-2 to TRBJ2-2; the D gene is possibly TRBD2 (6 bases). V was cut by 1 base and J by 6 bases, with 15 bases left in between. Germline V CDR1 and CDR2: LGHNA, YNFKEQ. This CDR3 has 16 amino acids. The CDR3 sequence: CASSQGEASRSGELFF. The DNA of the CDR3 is TGTGCCAGCAGCCAAGGGGAGGCTAGTCGGTCCGGGGAGCTGTTTTTT.

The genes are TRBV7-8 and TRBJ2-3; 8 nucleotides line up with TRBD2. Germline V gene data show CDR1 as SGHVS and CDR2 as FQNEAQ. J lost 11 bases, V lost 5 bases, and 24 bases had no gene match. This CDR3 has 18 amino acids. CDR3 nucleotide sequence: TGTGCCAGCAGCCCTCCCCCTTATCGGGATCAAGAGGGGACTAGGCAGTATTTT. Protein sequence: CASSPPPYRDQEGTRQYF. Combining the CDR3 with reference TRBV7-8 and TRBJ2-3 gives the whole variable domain GAGVSQSPRYKVAKRGQDVALRCDPISGHVSLFWYQQALGQGPEFLTYFQNEAQLDKSGLPSDRFFAERPEGSVSTLKIQRTQQEDSAVYLCASSPPPYRDQEGTRQYFGPGTRLTVL.

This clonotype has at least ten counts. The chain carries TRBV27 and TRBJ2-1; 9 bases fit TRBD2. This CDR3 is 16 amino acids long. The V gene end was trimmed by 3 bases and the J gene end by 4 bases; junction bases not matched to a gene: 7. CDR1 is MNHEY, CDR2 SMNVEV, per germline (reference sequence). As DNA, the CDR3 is TGTGCCAGCAGTTTGGTAGCGGGAGTGGTGTACAATGAGCAGTTCTTC. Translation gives CASSLVAGVVYNEQFF.

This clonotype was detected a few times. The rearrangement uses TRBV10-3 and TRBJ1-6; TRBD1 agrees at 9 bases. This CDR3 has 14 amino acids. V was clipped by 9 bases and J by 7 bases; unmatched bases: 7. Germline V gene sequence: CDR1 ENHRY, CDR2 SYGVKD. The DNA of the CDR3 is TGTGCCATTAATGACAGGGGGAAGAATTCACCCCTCCACTTT. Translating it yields CAINDRGKNSPLHF.

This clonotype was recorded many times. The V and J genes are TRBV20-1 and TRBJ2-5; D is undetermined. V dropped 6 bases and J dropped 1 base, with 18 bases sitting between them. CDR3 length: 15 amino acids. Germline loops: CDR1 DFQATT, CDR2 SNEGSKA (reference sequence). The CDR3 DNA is TGCAGTGCCCCTATCGGGCCCAATGCCCAAGAGACCCAGTACTTC. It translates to CSAPIGPNAQETQYF.

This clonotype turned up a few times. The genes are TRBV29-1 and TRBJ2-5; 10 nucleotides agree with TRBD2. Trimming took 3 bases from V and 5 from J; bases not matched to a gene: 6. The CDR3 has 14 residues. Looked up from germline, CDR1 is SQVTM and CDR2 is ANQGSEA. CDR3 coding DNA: TGCAGCGTTGAGGCTAGCGGGAGAACGGAGACCCAGTACTTC. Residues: CSVEASGRTETQYF.

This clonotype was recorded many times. CDR3 sequence: CASSGGQVRNTEAFF. Here the CDR3 DNA reads TGTGCCAGCAGCGGCGGACAGGTACGGAACACTGAAGCTTTCTTT. The gene calls are TRBV5-5 and TRBJ1-1, with 7 bases that match TRBD1. V was pared by 4 bases and J by 1 base, with 7 bases of the junction left unmatched. Germline assignment: CDR1 SGHKS and CDR2 YYEKEE (reference sequence). This CDR3 has 15 amino acids.

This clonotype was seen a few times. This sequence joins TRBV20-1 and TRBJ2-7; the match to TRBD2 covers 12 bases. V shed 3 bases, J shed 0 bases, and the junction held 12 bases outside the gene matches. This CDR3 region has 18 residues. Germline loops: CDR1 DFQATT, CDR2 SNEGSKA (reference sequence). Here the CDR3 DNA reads TGCAGTGCTAGGTTTAGGACTAGCGGGGAAATAAGCTCCTACGAGCAGTACTTC. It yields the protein CSARFRTSGEISSYEQYF.

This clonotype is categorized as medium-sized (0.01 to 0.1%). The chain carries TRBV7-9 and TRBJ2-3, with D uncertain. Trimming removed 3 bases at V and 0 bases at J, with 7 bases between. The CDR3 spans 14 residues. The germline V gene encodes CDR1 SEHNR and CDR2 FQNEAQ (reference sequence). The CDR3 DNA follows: TGTGCCAGCAGCTTCACAGTTAGCACAGATACGCAGTATTTT. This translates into CASSFTVSTDTQYF. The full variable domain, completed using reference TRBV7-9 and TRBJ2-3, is DTGVSQNPRHKITKRGQNVTFRCDPISEHNRLYWYRQTLGQGPEFLTYFQNEAQLEKSRLLSDRFSAERPKGSFSTLEIQRTEQGDSAMYLCASSFTVSTDTQYFGPGTRLTVL.